A single sample gave rise to the 17 T cell receptor beta chains below, sequenced in a study of blood T cell repertoires in COVID-19. Produced via immunoSEQ multiplex PCR; TCRdb's table is partial and in-frame only. The table has some 250,000 clones, about 87% seen once. Material: peripheral blood. The origin of the receptors is a woman between 65 and 79 years old with active or convalescent COVID-19.

The J gene is TRBJ2-5, the V gene TRBV11-2, with 8 bases fitting TRBD2. Trimming at V came to 2 bases and at J to 4 bases, leaving 9 bases not matched to a gene. CDR1 and CDR2 (germline): SGHAT, FQNNGV. There are 16 residues in the CDR3. CDR3 nucleotides: TGTGCCAGCAGCTTAATATCGGGGGGGAATACAGAGACCCAGTACTTC. Translation gives CASSLISGGNTETQYF.

This clone appeared a single time. V is TRBV5-1 and J is TRBJ1-2; 11 bases map to TRBD1. With V trimmed by 7 bases and J by 4 bases, 6 bases remained unmatched. In germline, CDR1 is SGHRS, CDR2 YFSETQ. The CDR3 contains 14 residues. The CDR3 bases are TGCGCCAGCGCCCGGGACAGGGGGGCCTATGGCTACACCTTC. Its protein product is CASARDRGAYGYTF.

The CDR3 DNA reads TGTGCCAGCAGCCCGGACAATAGTTATGGCTACACCTTC. Its translation: CASSPDNSYGYTF. The chain couples TRBV9 to TRBJ1-2; a weak D match, TRBD1 (5 bases). CDR1 is SGDLS and CDR2 is YYNGEE in the germline V gene. The CDR3 is 13 residues long. V gave up 4 bases and J gave up 5 bases, with 12 bases separating them.

This clone was recorded once. The chain links TRBV10-3 to TRBJ2-1; D possibly corresponds to TRBD2 (5 bases). Trimming left V 8 bases short and J 5 bases short, with 7 bases between. Germline CDR1 is ENHRY and CDR2 is SYGVKD. The CDR3 consists of 11 residues. CDR3 DNA sequence: TGTGCCATCCAGGAGGACAATGAGCAGTTCTTC. It translates to CAIQEDNEQFF.

The chain links TRBV15 to TRBJ2-2; no reliable D call. V lost 0 bases and J lost 4, with 6 bases in between. The CDR3 spans 14 residues. The germline CDR1 and CDR2 sequences are LNHNV and YYDKDF (reference sequence). The CDR3, as DNA: TGTGCCACCAGCAGAGACAGGATCACCGGGGAGCTGTTTTTT. Its protein product is CATSRDRITGELFF.

The chain combines TRBV5-1 with TRBJ2-7; D is undetermined. The CDR3 covers 11 residues. Trimming removed 0 bases at V and 5 bases at J, with 3 bases between. Germline CDR1 is SGHRS and CDR2 is YFSETQ. The CDR3 DNA reads as TGCGCCAGCAGCTTGGCCAACGAGCAGTACTTC. It encodes CASSLANEQYF.

Only a few counts were recorded for this clone. J is TRBJ2-7 and V is TRBV5-1; 12 positions agree with TRBD1. Looked up from germline, CDR1 is SGHRS and CDR2 is YFSETQ. Germline trimming cut 3 bases from V and 5 bases from J; bases unmatched to any gene: 6. This CDR3 spans 15 amino acids. CDR3 coding DNA: TGCGCCAGCAGCTGGAGTGGGACAGGGGGCGACGAGCAGTACTTC. This gives the protein CASSWSGTGGDEQYF.

This clone was detected only once. This sequence joins TRBV19 and TRBJ2-2; D ambiguous. Trimming pared 6 bases from V and 7 bases from J, leaving 15 bases between. Germline loops: CDR1 LNHDA, CDR2 SQIVND (reference sequence). There are 14 residues in the CDR3. The CDR3 DNA reads TGTGCCAGTAGCCCCCCCGGGTGGAACGGGGAGCTGTTTTTT. Amino acid sequence: CASSPPGWNGELFF.

This rearrangement joins TRBV19 to TRBJ2-1; 7 positions agree with TRBD1. V gave up 9 bases and J gave up 4 bases; unmatched junction bases: 6. The CDR3 covers 13 residues. Germline V CDR1 and CDR2: LNHDA, SQIVND (reference sequence). The CDR3 spells CASQRGQYNEQFF. CDR3 sequence (DNA): TGTGCCAGCCAAAGGGGGCAGTACAATGAGCAGTTCTTC. Together with reference TRBV19 and TRBJ2-1, the CDR3 gives the full variable domain: DGGITQSPKYLFRKEGQNVTLSCEQNLNHDAMYWYRQDPGQGLRLIYYSQIVNDFQKGDIAEGYSVSREKKESFPLTVTSAQKNPTAFYLCASQRGQYNEQFFGPGTRLTVL.

This chain joins TRBV7-9 and TRBJ1-2; 10 nucleotides align to TRBD1. Germline lookup yields CDR1 SEHNR and CDR2 FQNEAQ (reference sequence). CDR3 length: 19 residues. Unmatched junction bases numbered 11, after V lost 1 base and J lost 0 bases. The CDR3 bases are TGTGCCAGCAGCTTAGTAGCCGGGACAGGGGATGGAGCTAACTATGGCTACACCTTC. This codes for CASSLVAGTGDGANYGYTF.

This chain links TRBV6-2 or TRBV6-3 with TRBJ2-7; 9 bases match TRBD1. This CDR3 has 12 amino acids. Per the germline V gene, CDR1 is MNHEY and CDR2 is SVGEGT. After removal of 6 bases from V and 6 bases from J, the junction contained 3 bases not matched to a gene. The CDR3 bases are TGTGCCAGCAGCAGGACAGGGGCCGAGCAGTACTTC. Translated, it gives CASSRTGAEQYF.

CDR3 in DNA: TGCAGCGTTGAAGCGATTGGTCAGGGAAACAATGAGCAGTTCTTC. Protein sequence: CSVEAIGQGNNEQFF. The genes are TRBV29-1 and TRBJ2-1; perhaps TRBD1 as D (5 bases). Germline V gene lookup returns CDR1 SQVTM and CDR2 ANQGSEA. The CDR3 loop spans 15 amino acids. The V gene lost 1 base and the J gene lost 5 bases, with 15 bases spanning the gap.

The chain employs TRBV5-1 and TRBJ2-4, with 9 bases that match TRBD1. Per germline, CDR1 SGHRS and CDR2 YFSETQ. V lost 5 bases, J lost 5 bases, and 2 bases stayed unmatched. This CDR3 is built from 13 residues. The CDR3 protein is CASRTGGENIQYF. CDR3 sequence (DNA): TGCGCCAGCAGAACAGGGGGCGAAAACATTCAGTACTTC. Supplemented by reference TRBV5-1 and TRBJ2-4, the full variable domain reads KAGVTQTPRYLIKTRGQQVTLSCSPISGHRSVSWYQQTPGQGLQFLFEYFSETQRNKGNFPGRFSGRQFSNSRSEMNVSTLELGDSALYLCASRTGGENIQYFGAGTRLSVL.

The V call is TRBV15, the J call TRBJ1-1; weak D call: TRBD1 (5 bases). CDR3 length equals 15 residues. Germline V CDR1 and CDR2: LNHNV, YYDKDF (reference sequence). V shed 9 bases and J shed 5 bases, with 22 bases lying between them. CDR3 in amino acids: CATTAQQAKGTEAFF. The CDR3 DNA reads TGTGCCACAACCGCTCAACAGGCCAAAGGGACTGAAGCTTTCTTT.

The gene calls are TRBV24-1 and TRBJ2-3; 7 bases fit TRBD2. Germline values: CDR1 KGHDR, CDR2 SFDVKD. Trimming at V came to 5 bases and at J to 5 bases, leaving 12 bases not matched to a gene. The CDR3 runs to 16 residues. In nucleotides, the CDR3 is TGTGCCACCAGTGCTCCCAGCGGGGTTCAGGGAGATACGCAGTATTTT. Protein: CATSAPSGVQGDTQYF.

CDR3 nucleotides: TGTGCCAGCCGCGCCGGGACAGGGGTGGCCTACGAGCAGTACTTC. Encoded protein: CASRAGTGVAYEQYF. This rearrangement joins TRBV6-5 to TRBJ2-7; TRBD1 matches 10 bases. The V gene end was trimmed by 8 bases and the J gene end by 2 bases; junction bases not matched to a gene: 9. From germline, CDR1 is MNHEY and CDR2 SVGAGI. The CDR3 covers 15 residues.

The chain is built from TRBV19 and TRBJ1-6; weak D call: TRBD1 (6 bases). From germline, CDR1 is LNHDA and CDR2 SQIVND (reference sequence). V lost 2 bases and J 6 bases, leaving 14 bases between the germline ends. The CDR3 totals 16 residues. The CDR3 region is CASSITGQNFNSPLHF. The CDR3 DNA reads TGTGCCAGTAGTATAACCGGACAGAACTTTAATTCACCCCTCCACTTT.